The 32 T cell receptor beta chains below were found in one sample sequenced in a study of shared clonotypes between healthy human individuals. Profiling relied on immunoSEQ multiplex PCR, and the TCRdb table lists in-frame clones only, not all of them. The repertoire includes about 2 million clones, 85% to 95% of them detected once, and about 0.13% sits in the top ten. Sequenced material: naive CD4+ T cells sorted from blood. Subset meaning: CD45RA+ positively selected. Receptors were obtained from a man aged 18 to 29 in good health.

In the case of this clone: The same CDR3 is also encoded by other DNA sequences in this sample. This rearrangement joins TRBV9 to TRBJ1-2; TRBD1 might be the D (6 bases). This CDR3 is built from 13 residues. V lost 2 bases, J lost 4 bases, and 9 bases lay in between. Germline V CDR1 and CDR2: SGDLS, YYNGEE. The CDR3 region is CASSVEGVYGYTF. CDR3 bases: TGTGCCAGCAGCGTCGAGGGGGTCTATGGCTACACCTTC.

V usage is TRBV7-2 and J usage is TRBJ2-1; no firm D call. The CDR3 is 15 amino acids. V was clipped by 5 bases and J by 7 bases, with 18 bases between them. Germline CDR1 SGHTA, CDR2 FQGNSA. The chain's CDR3 is CASSPDPLILNEQFF. CDR3 nucleotide sequence: TGTGCCAGCAGCCCGGACCCGTTAATTTTGAATGAGCAGTTCTTC.

Comment on this clone: Within the sample, other DNA sequences also encode this same CDR3. The chain employs TRBV6-5 and TRBJ1-1; 9 nucleotides agree with TRBD1. The trim removed 6 bases at V and 4 bases at J, leaving 3 bases unmatched. Germline CDR1 and CDR2: MNHEY and SVGAGI. The CDR3 is made up of 13 amino acids. DNA of the CDR3: TGTGCCAGCAGCTCGACAGGGGGCACTGAAGCTTTCTTT. Its translation is CASSSTGGTEAFF.

The table lists this clone with a count of one. The same CDR3 arises from other DNA sequences in this sample as well. The J gene is TRBJ1-4, the V gene TRBV18; tentative D call: TRBD1 (5 bases). V was cut by 0 bases and J by 5 bases, with 10 bases left in between. CDR1 is KGHSH, CDR2 LQKENI, per germline. This CDR3 contains 15 residues. The CDR3 loop is CASSPPAGGNEKLFF. The CDR3 DNA follows: TGTGCCAGCTCACCACCGGCGGGGGGGAATGAAAAACTGTTTTTT.

Turning to this clone: This CDR3 is also generated by other DNA sequences in the sample. The chain is built from TRBV5-6 and TRBJ1-2; no clear D gene. The CDR3 consists of 13 residues. In germline, CDR1 is SGHDT, CDR2 YYEEEE. Trimming left V 1 base short and J 2 bases short, with 6 bases between. Here the CDR3 DNA reads TGTGCCAGCAGCTTGATGGGGAACTATGGCTACACCTTC. It encodes CASSLMGNYGYTF.

The chain joins TRBV30 to TRBJ2-7; 14 bases are shared with TRBD2. CDR1 GTSNPN and CDR2 SVGIG come from the germline V gene (reference sequence). This CDR3 region has 19 residues. V shed 0 bases and J 5 bases; nucleotides not matched to a gene: 15. CDR3 sequence (DNA): TGTGCCTGGAGTGTGGGTAAGGGGACTAGCGGGAGTTTAAGGGACGAGCAGTACTTC. Translation gives CAWSVGKGTSGSLRDEQYF.

The genes are TRBV5-1 and TRBJ2-2, with D perhaps TRBD1 (6 bases). Germline CDR1 and CDR2: SGHRS and YFSETQ. The CDR3 runs to 15 residues. Between the trimmed V and J ends, which lost 1 base and 5 bases, there was a span of 12 bases. The CDR3 coding sequence is TGCGCCAGCAGCTTGAAGACAGGTGGAACCGGGGAGCTGTTTTTT. This sequence encodes CASSLKTGGTGELFF. Full variable domain (remainder filled in from reference TRBV5-1 and TRBJ2-2): KAGVTQTPRYLIKTRGQQVTLSCSPISGHRSVSWYQQTPGQGLQFLFEYFSETQRNKGNFPGRFSGRQFSNSRSEMNVSTLELGDSALYLCASSLKTGGTGELFFGEGSRLTVL.

The V and J genes are TRBV19 and TRBJ2-5; 13 bases line up with TRBD2. TRBJ2-7 explains the end of the DNA better; the J call may be wrong. In germline, CDR1 is LNHDA, CDR2 SQIVND (reference sequence). The CDR3 sequence is 15 residues long. The CDR3 protein is CASSTSGRGSYEQYF. CDR3 DNA sequence: TGTGCCAGTAGCACTAGCGGGAGGGGGTCCTACGAGCAGTACTTC.

The rearrangement joins TRBV2 to TRBJ2-1; 12 bases map to TRBD2. From germline, CDR1 is SNHLY and CDR2 FYNNEI. Trimming at V came to 6 bases and at J to 7 bases, leaving 7 bases not matched to a gene. This CDR3 has 15 residues. CDR3 in DNA: TGTGCCAGCAGCGCATCTAGCGGGAGGGATAATGAGCAGTTCTTC. It is translated as CASSASSGRDNEQFF.

Of note for this clone: Other DNA sequences in the same sample also yield this CDR3. The genes are TRBV30 and TRBJ2-5; D is unclear. The CDR3 has 12 residues. The V gene lost 0 bases and the J gene lost 5 bases, with 7 bases spanning the gap. In germline, CDR1 is GTSNPN, CDR2 SVGIG (reference sequence). The CDR3 DNA is TGTGCCTGGAGTGTCTTAGGGGAGACCCAGTACTTC. Amino acids: CAWSVLGETQYF.

CDR3: CASSLGGVRSSYNEQFF. The CDR3 region has the DNA TGTGCCAGCAGCTTAGGTGGGGTCCGGAGCTCCTACAATGAGCAGTTCTTC. The rearrangement uses TRBV7-2 and TRBJ2-1; no reliable D call. V lost 1 base to trimming and J lost 0 bases, with 13 bases between them. Germline assignment: CDR1 SGHTA and CDR2 FQGNSA. This CDR3 spans 17 amino acids.

This chain joins TRBV5-1 and TRBJ1-4, with a tentative D call TRBD1 (6 bases). With 3 bases removed from V and 4 bases from J, the gap between germline ends came to 10 bases. The CDR3 loop spans 14 amino acids. Germline V gives CDR1 SGHRS, CDR2 YFSETQ. CDR3 nucleotides: TGCGCCAGCAGCTCGTGGACAGATAATGAAAAACTGTTTTTT. Translated: CASSSWTDNEKLFF.

In DNA form, the CDR3 reads TGTGCCTGGAGTCCCGGGAAAGTAGCGGGAGGGTCTACGGCCTACGAGCAGTACTTC. Translating gives CAWSPGKVAGGSTAYEQYF. This rearrangement joins TRBV30 to TRBJ2-7; 11 bases are a match to TRBD2. This CDR3 contains 19 residues. V was clipped by 2 bases and J by 2 bases; unmatched bases: 17. CDR1 and CDR2 from the germline V gene are GTSNPN and SVGIG (reference sequence).

The chain has TRBV2 and TRBJ2-3; D may be TRBD1 (5 bases). Germline-derived CDR1 and CDR2 are SNHLY and FYNNEI. The V and J ends lost 10 bases and 0 bases respectively, with 14 bases between them. The CDR3 has 14 amino acids. CDR3 region: CATSRQPSTDTQYF. In DNA form, the CDR3 reads TGTGCCACCTCTCGACAGCCCAGCACAGATACGCAGTATTTT.

The V and J genes are TRBV10-3 and TRBJ2-1; the D gene is possibly TRBD2 (5 bases). Germline lookup yields CDR1 ENHRY and CDR2 SYGVKD. V was shortened by 10 bases and J by 3 bases, with 13 bases between the two germline ends. The CDR3 spans 13 residues. The CDR3 spells CATTFGDYNEQFF. As DNA, the CDR3 is TGTGCCACAACCTTCGGGGACTACAATGAGCAGTTCTTC.

The J gene is TRBJ2-7, the V gene TRBV7-2; 16 bases map to TRBD2. CDR3 length: 16 residues. Germline V gives CDR1 SGHTA, CDR2 FQGNSA. V lost 4 bases, J lost 6 bases, and 6 bases stayed unmatched. The CDR3 sequence: CASSSTGTSGRVEQYF. In DNA form, the CDR3 reads TGTGCCAGCAGCTCAACTGGGACTAGCGGGAGGGTCGAGCAGTACTTC.

CDR3 DNA sequence: TGTGCCAGCAGCACCCTGACTATCTCTGGAAACACCATATATTTT. It is translated as CASSTLTISGNTIYF. The V call is TRBV11-2, the J call TRBJ1-3; unclear D gene. This CDR3 has 15 amino acids. The ends were cut back, 5 bases at V and 0 bases at J, with 11 bases in the middle. Per germline, CDR1 SGHAT and CDR2 FQNNGV.

This chain links TRBV19 with TRBJ2-7; a possible D gene is TRBD1 (5 bases). Trimming pared 10 bases from V and 5 bases from J, leaving 15 bases between. This CDR3 contains 12 residues. CDR1 and CDR2 from the germline V gene are LNHDA and SQIVND (reference sequence). CDR3 nucleotides: TGTGCCACAGGGAACGAGACCAACGAGCAGTACTTC. Translation gives CATGNETNEQYF.

CDR3 region: CATAGTSSTPLHF. Here the CDR3 DNA reads TGTGCCACCGCCGGGACATCCTCAACACCCCTCCACTTT. The rearrangement links TRBV19 to TRBJ1-6, with TRBD1 as a possible D gene (6 bases). The CDR3 covers 13 residues. CDR1 LNHDA and CDR2 SQIVND come from the germline V gene (reference sequence). Trimming stripped 10 bases from V and 11 bases from J, with 18 bases between.

The rearrangement joins TRBV11-1 to TRBJ1-1, with D tentatively TRBD1 (6 bases). V was shortened by 5 bases and J by 4 bases, with 14 bases between the two germline ends. This CDR3 region has 14 residues. Per germline, CDR1 SGHAT and CDR2 FQDESV (reference sequence). The CDR3 protein is CASSLQGWSTEAFF. CDR3 bases: TGTGCCAGCAGCCTACAGGGATGGAGCACTGAAGCTTTCTTT.

The DNA of the CDR3 is TGTGCCAGCAGTTACTCGATCGGGGGTGTGTACGAGCAGTACTTC. Encoded protein: CASSYSIGGVYEQYF. The rearrangement uses TRBV6-5 and TRBJ2-7; possibly TRBD2 for D (6 bases). Looked up from germline, CDR1 is MNHEY and CDR2 is SVGAGI. V shed 0 bases and J shed 4 bases, with 13 bases lying between them. The CDR3 has 15 amino acids.

In this sample, this clone turned up once. V gene TRBV30 combines with J gene TRBJ1-6; D remains unclear. V lost 3 bases and J lost 10, with 13 bases in between. CDR3 size: 13 residues. The germline gives CDR1 GTSNPN, CDR2 SVGIG (reference sequence). The CDR3: CAWRGRSGSPLHF. In nucleotides, the CDR3 is TGTGCCTGGAGAGGAAGGAGTGGGTCACCCCTCCACTTT.

The chain is built from TRBV2 and TRBJ1-1; unclear D gene. V lost 1 base and J lost 7, with 10 bases in between. The germline gives CDR1 SNHLY, CDR2 FYNNEI. The CDR3 has 13 residues. The CDR3 is CASSEVVGIEAFF. DNA for the CDR3: TGTGCCAGCAGTGAAGTTGTGGGAATTGAAGCTTTCTTT.

The table lists this clone with a count of one. Additional DNA sequences in this sample encode the identical CDR3. J is TRBJ1-3 and V is TRBV30; D gene ambiguous. Looked up from germline, CDR1 is GTSNPN and CDR2 is SVGIG (reference sequence). This CDR3 is built from 12 residues. Deletions cut 1 base from V and 0 bases from J, with 1 base between. As DNA, the CDR3 is TGTGCCTGGAGTGCCTCTGGAAACACCATATATTTT. Encoded protein: CAWSASGNTIYF.

J is TRBJ1-4 and V is TRBV7-2, with D uncertain. CDR3 size: 14 residues. Germline assignment: CDR1 SGHTA and CDR2 FQGNSA. Trimming pared 2 bases from V and 6 bases from J, leaving 10 bases between. The chain's CDR3 is CASSLNGNDEKLFF. The CDR3 coding sequence is TGTGCCAGCAGCTTAAACGGGAACGATGAAAAACTGTTTTTT.

Details on this clone: A much larger clone is a single base away; this may be a read error. This chain links TRBV25-1 with TRBJ2-7; TRBD2 aligns across 7 bases. There are 13 residues in the CDR3. V shed 4 bases, J shed 6 bases, and the junction held 6 bases outside the gene matches. Germline lookup yields CDR1 MGHDK and CDR2 SYGVNS. The CDR3, as DNA: TGTGCCAGCAGTGGTCAGACGGGAGGCGAGCAGTACTTC. Its translation is CASSGQTGGEQYF.

J is TRBJ2-7 and V is TRBV11-2; unclear D gene. V was clipped by 3 bases and J by 2 bases, with 17 bases between them. Germline CDR1 SGHAT, CDR2 FQNNGV. The CDR3 sequence is 16 residues long. CDR3: CASSFGRAGHAYEQYF. For the CDR3, the DNA is TGTGCCAGCAGCTTTGGTCGGGCAGGTCACGCCTACGAGCAGTACTTC.

As to this clone: Other nucleotide sequences in the sample specify the same CDR3. The chain links TRBV6-5 to TRBJ1-3; D remains unclear. Germline values: CDR1 MNHEY, CDR2 SVGAGI. Trimming pared 0 bases from V and 4 bases from J, leaving 7 bases between. CDR3 length: 14 amino acids. The CDR3 spells CASSYSFSGNTIYF. The CDR3 bases are TGTGCCAGCAGTTACTCATTCTCCGGAAACACCATATATTTT.

The chain is built from TRBV5-1 and TRBJ1-3; TRBD1 matches at 10 bases. CDR1 is SGHRS, CDR2 YFSETQ, per germline. Losses at the gene ends were 0 bases for V and 9 bases for J; bases not matched to a gene: 9. The CDR3 totals 16 residues. The CDR3 DNA is TGCGCCAGCAGCTTGGAGGTGACAGGGGGCGCAGGCACCATATATTTT. Amino acids: CASSLEVTGGAGTIYF.

This clone came up once. The gene calls are TRBV30 and TRBJ1-5, with D possibly TRBD1 on 6 matching bases. This CDR3 contains 14 residues. Germline V CDR1 and CDR2: GTSNPN, SVGIG (reference sequence). The ends were cut back, 1 base at V and 1 base at J, with 8 bases in the middle. The chain's CDR3 is CAWSGGQSNQPQHF. Here the CDR3 DNA reads TGTGCCTGGAGTGGGGGACAAAGCAATCAGCCCCAGCATTTT.

The chain combines TRBV15 with TRBJ2-7; TRBD1 aligns across 8 bases. V shed 6 bases, J shed 2 bases, and the junction held 6 bases outside the gene matches. CDR1 and CDR2 (germline): LNHNV, YYDKDF (reference sequence). The CDR3 sequence is 14 residues long. The CDR3 loop reads CATRRDRFTYEQYF. The CDR3 DNA reads TGTGCCACCAGGAGGGACAGGTTTACCTACGAGCAGTACTTC.

Details on this clone: This sample includes further DNA sequences coding for the same CDR3. The CDR3 bases are TGTGCCAGCAGCCCCAACTACGAGCAGTACTTC. Translating gives CASSPNYEQYF. The chain joins TRBV7-2 to TRBJ2-7; D is unclear. The V end lost 5 bases, the J end lost 3 bases, and 5 bases lay between the germline ends. The CDR3 is 11 residues long. Germline V gene data show CDR1 as SGHTA and CDR2 as FQGNSA.